This T cell receptor beta chain was profiled in a study of T cell responses to AZD1222 COVID-19 vaccine. Overall study findings and caveats: Across the whole spike, CD4 TCRs peaked at regions 160-218 and 743-854.

Generated by immunoSEQ multiplex PCR, the TCRdb table keeps only in-frame clones and is missing some. The repertoire includes 100,000 to 150,000 clones, roughly 90% of them detected once, and about 4.3% sits in the top ten. V trimming: 6 bases; J trimming: 6 bases; junction bases outside the gene matches: 6. CDR1 KGHSH and CDR2 LQKENI come from the germline V gene. The CDR3 spans 15 residues. For this clone: Antigen: not known.

J is TRBJ2-2 and V is TRBV18, with 11 bases identical to TRBD1. The clonotype was recovered from an adult in good health. The sample was peripheral blood, taken on day 0 of AZD1222 vaccination. The CDR3 loop reads CASSGQGASSGELFF. The CDR3 coding sequence is TGTGCCAGCTCCGGACAGGGGGCGTCGTCCGGGGAGCTGTTTTTT.